This TCR beta chain was recovered during a study of neoadjuvant anti-PD-1 for oral cavity cancer. Study background: Most patients had three to four biweekly doses of 3 mg/kg nivolumab before resection.

Stated time point: after neoadjuvant nivolumab, at surgical resection. This CDR3 has 16 amino acids. The V end was cut by 0 bases, the J end by 1 base, with 11 bases between. Germline CDR1 SGDLS, CDR2 YYNGEE. Profiling relied on immunoSEQ multiplex PCR, and the TCRdb table lists in-frame clones only, not all of them. Among 37,000 or so clones listed, 35% to 45% were seen once. The sample in question was tumor tissue, obtained after nivolumab (anti-PD-1) treatment. The V gene is TRBV9, the J gene TRBJ2-1; D might be TRBD1 or TRBD2, each matching 6 bases. The receptor comes from a person aged 40 to 85 with oral cavity squamous cell carcinoma. CDR3 protein: CASSVGGGPSYNEQFF. CDR3 in DNA: TGTGCCAGCAGCGTAGGTGGGGGGCCTTCCTACAATGAGCAGTTCTTC.